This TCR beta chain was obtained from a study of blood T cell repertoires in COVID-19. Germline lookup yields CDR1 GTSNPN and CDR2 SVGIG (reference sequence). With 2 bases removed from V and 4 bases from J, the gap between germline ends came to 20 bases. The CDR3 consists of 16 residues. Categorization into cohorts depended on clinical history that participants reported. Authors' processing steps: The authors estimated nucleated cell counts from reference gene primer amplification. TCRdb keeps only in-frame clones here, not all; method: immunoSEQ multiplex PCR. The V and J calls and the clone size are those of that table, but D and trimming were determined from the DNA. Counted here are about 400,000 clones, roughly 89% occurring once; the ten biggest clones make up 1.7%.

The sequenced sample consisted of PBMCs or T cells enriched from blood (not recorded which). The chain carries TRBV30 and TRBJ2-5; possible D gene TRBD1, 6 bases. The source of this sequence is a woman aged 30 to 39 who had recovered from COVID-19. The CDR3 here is CAWSQFSRGSRETQYF. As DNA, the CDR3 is TGTGCCTGGAGTCAATTTTCCAGGGGATCGAGAGAGACCCAGTACTTC.